The text below deals with one TCR beta chain. Stated treatment: oral pan-JAK inhibitor, 5-10 mg twice daily. Alopecia areata patients gave lesional scalp punch biopsies and peripheral blood samples. The record originates from a study of CD8+ T cells in alopecia areata. Study as a whole: Tofacitinib administration to treated patients was oral, at 5 to 10 mg twice daily.

The CDR3 runs 15 residues. Per germline, CDR1 MGHDK and CDR2 SYGVNS. The germline V and J ends were trimmed by 2 bases and 6 bases, with 11 bases remaining between them. RNA, once extracted, was reverse transcribed into cDNA for use as the sequencing template. The table came from immunoSEQ multiplex PCR; TCRdb's copy has only in-frame clones and leaves some out. The repertoire consists of fewer than 350,000 clones, with about 62% occurring once and the leading ten covering about 1.8%. The chain recombines TRBV25-1 with TRBJ1-6; D is undetermined. This sequence was found in a human donor with alopecia areata. Here the sequenced sample was CD4+ T cells sorted from blood, taken at week 24, from a patient treated with tofacitinib. This chain's CDR3 is CASSEVSGANSPLHF. CDR3 bases: TGTGCCAGCAGTGAAGTTTCGGGCGCTAATTCACCCCTCCACTTT.